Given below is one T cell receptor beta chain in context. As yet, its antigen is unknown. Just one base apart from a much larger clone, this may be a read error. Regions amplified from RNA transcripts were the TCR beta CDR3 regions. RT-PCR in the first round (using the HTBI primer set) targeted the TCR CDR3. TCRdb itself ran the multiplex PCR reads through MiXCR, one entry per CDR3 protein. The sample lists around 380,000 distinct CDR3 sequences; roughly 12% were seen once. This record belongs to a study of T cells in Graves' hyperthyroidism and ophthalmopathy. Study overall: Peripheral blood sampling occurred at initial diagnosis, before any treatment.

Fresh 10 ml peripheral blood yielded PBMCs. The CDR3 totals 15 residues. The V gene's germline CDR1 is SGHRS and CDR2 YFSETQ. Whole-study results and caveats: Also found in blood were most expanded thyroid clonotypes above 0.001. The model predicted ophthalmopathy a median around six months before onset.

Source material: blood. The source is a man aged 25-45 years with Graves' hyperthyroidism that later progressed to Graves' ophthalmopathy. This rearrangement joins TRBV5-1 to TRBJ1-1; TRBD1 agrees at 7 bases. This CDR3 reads CASSLRGRGNTDAFF. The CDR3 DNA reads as TGCGCCAGCAGCTTAAGGGGGCGCGGGAACACTGACGCTTTCTTT.